The 22 T cell receptor beta chains below come from one sample, sequenced in a study of blood T cell repertoires in COVID-19. Profiled with immunoSEQ multiplex PCR; TCRdb holds only in-frame clones, not every one. The data hold about 500,000 clones, with about 88% observed a single time. The source material was peripheral blood. All receptors come from a woman in her forties or fifties with COVID-19, enrolled during active disease.

This clone was observed a single time. This rearrangement joins TRBV9 to TRBJ1-3, with TRBD1 matching 9 bases. This CDR3 has 15 residues. The J segment lost 3 bases and the V segment lost 3 bases, leaving 4 bases of the junction unmatched. Germline CDR1 SGDLS, CDR2 YYNGEE. CDR3 sequence: CASSAGQGYGNTIYF. The DNA for the CDR3 is TGTGCCAGCAGCGCGGGACAGGGATATGGAAACACCATATATTTT.

The rearrangement links TRBV6-5 to TRBJ1-1; TRBD1 agrees at 8 bases. Unmatched junction bases numbered 12, after V lost 7 bases and J lost 5 bases. CDR3 length: 15 residues. CDR1 is MNHEY, CDR2 SVGAGI, per germline. The CDR3 loop reads CASTPSGQGETEAFF. CDR3 nucleotide sequence: TGTGCCAGCACCCCCTCAGGACAGGGTGAGACTGAAGCTTTCTTT.

This clone was counted only a few times. The chain combines TRBV30 with TRBJ1-5, with D perhaps TRBD1 (6 bases). Germline V lookup: CDR1 GTSNPN, CDR2 SVGIG (reference sequence). Trimming shortened V by 0 bases and J by 6 bases, and 15 bases separated the two germline ends. The CDR3 has 15 amino acids. CDR3: CAWSVSRQAIQPQHF. As DNA, the CDR3 is TGTGCCTGGAGTGTTTCCAGACAGGCGATTCAGCCCCAGCATTTT.

This CDR3 reads CASSDTGDGYTF. In DNA, the CDR3 is TGTGCCAGCAGCGACACAGGGGATGGCTACACCTTC. This rearrangement joins TRBV7-9 to TRBJ1-2, with TRBD1 matching 7 bases. The ends lost 5 bases at V and 6 bases at J; junction bases unmatched: 3. The germline gives CDR1 SEHNR, CDR2 FQNEAQ (reference sequence). This CDR3 has 12 residues.

The genes are TRBV5-6 and TRBJ2-7; 9 nucleotides align to TRBD1. V lost 5 bases to trimming and J lost 4 bases; unmatched junction nucleotides: 10. Germline-derived CDR1 and CDR2 are SGHDT and YYEEEE. There are 15 residues in the CDR3. This chain's CDR3 is CASSYYGDRAYEQYF. The CDR3 bases are TGTGCCAGCAGTTATTACGGGGACAGGGCTTACGAGCAGTACTTC.

The chain has TRBV29-1 and TRBJ1-4; TRBD1 matches at 7 bases. V trimming: 3 bases; J trimming: 3 bases; junction bases outside the gene matches: 4. CDR3 size: 14 residues. Germline CDR1 reads SQVTM; CDR2 reads ANQGSEA. This CDR3 is CSVDIGTANEKLFF. The CDR3 DNA sequence: TGCAGCGTTGACATAGGGACAGCTAATGAAAAACTGTTTTTT.

This sequence joins TRBV7-9 and TRBJ2-7; D ambiguous. V lost 1 base to trimming and J lost 6 bases, with 10 bases between them. This CDR3 region has 13 residues. CDR1 and CDR2 (germline): SEHNR, FQNEAQ (reference sequence). In DNA form, the CDR3 reads TGTGCCAGCAGCTTAGGGTCCACCGGCGAGCAGTACTTC. Translation: CASSLGSTGEQYF.

The chain has TRBV5-1 and TRBJ2-7; D remains unclear. The CDR3 consists of 12 residues. Per the germline V gene, CDR1 is SGHRS and CDR2 is YFSETQ. Between the trimmed V and J ends, which lost 1 base and 6 bases, there was a span of 8 bases. Here the CDR3 DNA reads TGCGCCAGCAGCTTGTGGTCGGGCGAGCAGTACTTC. Amino acid sequence: CASSLWSGEQYF. Together with reference TRBV5-1 and TRBJ2-7, the CDR3 gives the full variable domain: KAGVTQTPRYLIKTRGQQVTLSCSPISGHRSVSWYQQTPGQGLQFLFEYFSETQRNKGNFPGRFSGRQFSNSRSEMNVSTLELGDSALYLCASSLWSGEQYFGPGTRLTVT.

This chain uses TRBV20-1 with TRBJ1-2; maybe TRBD1 (5 bases). The germline V gene has CDR1 DFQATT and CDR2 SNEGSKA (reference sequence). There are 13 residues in the CDR3. V was shortened by 3 bases and J by 2 bases, with 10 bases between the two germline ends. The CDR3, as DNA: TGCAGTGCTAGTCAAAAGGGGAACTATGGCTACACCTTC. It is translated as CSASQKGNYGYTF.

This clone appeared a single time. V is TRBV11-2 and J is TRBJ2-7; D gene unclear. Per germline, CDR1 SGHAT and CDR2 FQNNGV. The V and J ends lost 1 base and 0 bases respectively, with 10 bases between them. The CDR3 consists of 15 residues. CDR3 residues: CASSLAPTLSYEQYF. In DNA form, the CDR3 reads TGTGCCAGCAGCTTAGCTCCGACTCTCTCCTACGAGCAGTACTTC.

A single count supports this clone. The chain is built from TRBV30 and TRBJ2-3; 8 positions agree with TRBD2. CDR1 is GTSNPN, CDR2 SVGIG, per germline (reference sequence). This CDR3 has 15 residues. J lost 2 bases, V lost 3 bases, and 7 bases had no gene match. The CDR3 nucleotides are TGTGCCTGGAGAATAAACGGGGGGGTCACAGATACGCAGTATTTT. It yields the protein CAWRINGGVTDTQYF.

This clone was seen repeatedly, ten times or more. The rearrangement links TRBV6-5 to TRBJ1-2; no clear D gene. There are 13 residues in the CDR3. V was clipped by 6 bases and J by 8 bases, with 16 bases between them. From germline, CDR1 is MNHEY and CDR2 SVGAGI. The CDR3 sequence: CASSDQRVWGYTF. CDR3 sequence (DNA): TGTGCCAGCAGCGACCAGCGGGTATGGGGCTACACCTTC.

This clone showed up just once. This chain uses TRBV30 with TRBJ1-1, with a weak D call TRBD1 (5 bases). CDR1 is GTSNPN and CDR2 is SVGIG in the germline V gene (reference sequence). CDR3 size: 11 residues. Trimming removed 4 bases from V and 9 bases from J, with 12 bases in between. The DNA for the CDR3 is TGTGCCTGGACGTCAGGGTCGAAAGCTTTCTTT. Residues: CAWTSGSKAFF.

The V gene is TRBV9, the J gene TRBJ2-3; the match to TRBD1 covers 8 bases. Trimming removed 3 bases from V and 0 bases from J; junction bases left unmatched: 3. CDR3 length: 15 amino acids. The germline gives CDR1 SGDLS, CDR2 YYNGEE. The CDR3 here is CASSEQGGSTDTQYF. CDR3 nucleotides: TGTGCCAGCAGCGAACAGGGGGGAAGCACAGATACGCAGTATTTT.

The chain is built from TRBV7-7 and TRBJ2-1; 9 positions agree with TRBD2. This CDR3 is built from 15 residues. Germline V gene lookup returns CDR1 SSHAT and CDR2 FNYEAQ (reference sequence). The V gene end was trimmed by 1 base and the J gene end by 5 bases; junction bases not matched to a gene: 3. CDR3 in amino acids: CASSLERGAHNEQFF. CDR3 DNA: TGTGCCAGCAGCTTAGAGCGGGGGGCACACAATGAGCAGTTCTTC.

The CDR3 DNA follows: TGTGCCAGCCAACAGGGGGCCTACTCTAATCAGCCCCAGCATTTT. Protein: CASQQGAYSNQPQHF. J is TRBJ1-5 and V is TRBV19; 9 bases are a match to TRBD1. This CDR3 has 15 residues. The trim removed 9 bases at V and 4 bases at J, leaving 10 bases unmatched. CDR1 is LNHDA and CDR2 is SQIVND in the germline V gene (reference sequence).

The genes are TRBV4-1 and TRBJ2-3; 11 bases fit TRBD1. V gave up 4 bases and J gave up 5 bases; unmatched junction bases: 8. Germline V lookup: CDR1 MGHRA, CDR2 YSYEKL. The CDR3 totals 16 residues. The CDR3 spells CASSLRDRGKVDTQYF. The CDR3 DNA reads as TGCGCCAGCAGCCTTAGGGACAGGGGGAAAGTAGATACGCAGTATTTT.

The rearrangement uses TRBV5-4 and TRBJ2-1, with TRBD2 as a possible D gene (5 bases). Germline V gene lookup returns CDR1 SGHNT and CDR2 YYREEE (reference sequence). The CDR3 runs to 13 residues. Trimming left V 1 base short and J 9 bases short, with 11 bases between. CDR3 protein: CASSLQVGGEQFF. CDR3 in DNA: TGTGCCAGCAGCTTGCAGGTCGGAGGTGAGCAGTTCTTC.

As to this clone: The same CDR3 is also encoded by other DNA sequences in this sample. This rearrangement joins TRBV9 to TRBJ2-7, with 10 bases lining up with TRBD1. Per germline, CDR1 SGDLS and CDR2 YYNGEE. The CDR3 runs 14 residues. V was clipped by 2 bases and J by 3 bases; unmatched bases: 2. The CDR3 reads CASSVGQGGYEQYF. In DNA form, the CDR3 reads TGTGCCAGCAGCGTCGGACAGGGGGGCTACGAGCAGTACTTC.

V gene TRBV12-3 or TRBV12-4 combines with J gene TRBJ1-2; D is perhaps TRBD1 (5 bases). Trimming cost V 1 base and J 8 bases, with 11 bases left between them. The CDR3 has 13 amino acids. The CDR3 sequence is CASSLGGRQGYTF. The CDR3 DNA follows: TGTGCCAGCAGTTTAGGGGGGAGGCAGGGCTACACCTTC.

The chain is built from TRBV6-5 and TRBJ2-1, with 8 positions matching TRBD2. Germline V CDR1 and CDR2: MNHEY, SVGAGI. J gave up 6 bases and V 7 bases, and 8 bases lay outside the gene matches. The CDR3 is 14 residues long. The CDR3, as DNA: TGTGCCAGCACCACGGGGGGGCCGGGCAATGAGCAGTTCTTC. Amino acids: CASTTGGPGNEQFF.

This chain links TRBV30 with TRBJ1-2; 7 bases match TRBD1. Germline lookup yields CDR1 GTSNPN and CDR2 SVGIG (reference sequence). V lost 1 base to trimming and J lost 4 bases; unmatched junction nucleotides: 12. The CDR3 loop spans 16 amino acids. CDR3 DNA: TGTGCCTGGAGTGGGGGGTCAGGGGGATTGGGCTATGGCTACACCTTC. Amino acid sequence: CAWSGGSGGLGYGYTF.